Detailed here is one TCR beta chain. Its target is not known. The data stem from a study of Ad26.COV2.S vaccination and SARS-CoV-2 variants. On the study more broadly: Donor got 5x10^10 or 1x10^11 viral particles of Ad26.COV2.S.

The treatment: 19 received Ad26.COV2.S at low or high dose, single or two shots; about 5 received placebo; per-sample allocation not given. Each sample was drawn 63 days after the first injection (of vaccine or placebo). An adult of 18-55 years in Boston served as donor. In the vaccine, an Ad26 vector expressed the SARS-CoV-2 spike of the Wuhan strain. The CDR3 sequence is 13 residues long. V lost 2 bases, J lost 4 bases, and 8 bases lay in between. Looked up from germline, CDR1 is KGHSH and CDR2 is LQKENI. TCRdb keeps only in-frame clones here, not all; method: immunoSEQ multiplex PCR. Of about 350,000 clones listed, roughly 89% are singletons. General observations from the study: Measurements of TCR breadth and depth may have given underestimates of the total T cell responses.

The V call is TRBV18, the J call TRBJ1-2; D is possibly TRBD1 (5 bases). The source material was peripheral blood, sampled in a trial of Ad26.COV2.S vaccine versus placebo. The receptor comes from a person aged 18-60 years who received the Ad26.COV2.S COVID-19 vaccine or a placebo. The CDR3 nucleotides read TGTGCCAGCTCACCAGGGCAGGGCTATGGCTACACCTTC. Protein product: CASSPGQGYGYTF. The whole variable domain, filled in from reference TRBV18 and TRBJ1-2, reads NAGVMQNPRHLVRRRGQEARLRCSPMKGHSHVYWYRQLPEEGLKFMVYLQKENIIDESGMPKERFSAEFPKEGPSILRIQQVVRGDSAAYFCASSPGQGYGYTFGSGTRLTVV.